The 27 T cell receptor beta chains reported below all come from one sample, sequenced in a study of T cell responses to AZD1222 COVID-19 vaccine. Assay: immunoSEQ multiplex PCR; the TCRdb copy retains only in-frame clones and omits some. The table includes tens of thousands of clones, around 90% detected once. The sample in question was peripheral blood, obtained 28 days after the second AZD1222 dose. The receptors come from an adult who received the AZD1222 COVID-19 vaccine.

This chain links TRBV4-1 with TRBJ2-3; perhaps TRBD2 as D (6 bases). Trimming stripped 1 base from V and 6 bases from J, with 14 bases between. CDR3 length: 15 amino acids. Germline assignment: CDR1 MGHRA and CDR2 YSYEKL. The CDR3 DNA reads TGCGCCAGCAGCCAAGTGGCTAGCGAGTGGGATACGCAGTATTTT. Its protein is CASSQVASEWDTQYF.

This chain links TRBV3-1 (or the pseudogene TRBV3-2) with TRBJ2-3; 7 positions agree with TRBD2. V trimming: 4 bases; J trimming: 4 bases; junction bases outside the gene matches: 8. The CDR3 loop spans 15 amino acids. Germline CDR1 and CDR2: LGHDT and YNNKEL (reference sequence). The CDR3 DNA follows: TGTGCCAGCAGCCTCAATCTAGCGGCGGCAGATACGCAGTATTTT. It codes for CASSLNLAAADTQYF.

This clone turned up a few times. The rearrangement links TRBV5-4 to TRBJ1-4; maybe TRBD1 (6 bases). The CDR3 spans 14 residues. V lost 2 bases and J lost 10, with 15 bases in between. The germline gives CDR1 SGHNT, CDR2 YYREEE (reference sequence). The CDR3 region has the DNA TGTGCCAGCAGCTTCGAGGGGGATCTGCGAAAACTGTTTTTT. Amino acid sequence: CASSFEGDLRKLFF.

The V call is TRBV6-2 or TRBV6-3, the J call TRBJ2-3; weak D call: TRBD2 (5 bases). The CDR3 covers 13 residues. Germline V lookup: CDR1 MNHEY, CDR2 SVGEGT. Trimming shortened V by 2 bases and J by 11 bases, and 14 bases separated the two germline ends. CDR3 residues: CASSYASDGEQYF. CDR3 sequence (DNA): TGTGCCAGCAGTTACGCCTCGGACGGGGAGCAGTATTTT.

This clone was picked up a small number of times. The chain joins TRBV6-5 to TRBJ1-3; D not certain. CDR3 length: 16 amino acids. Per the germline V gene, CDR1 is MNHEY and CDR2 is SVGAGI. The germline V and J ends were trimmed by 2 bases and 0 bases, with 11 bases remaining between them. The CDR3 protein is CASSYTVLSSGNTIYF. The DNA for the CDR3 is TGTGCCAGCAGTTACACAGTACTGAGCTCTGGAAACACCATATATTTT.

This chain uses TRBV2 with TRBJ2-5; 10 bases agree with TRBD2. After removal of 5 bases from V and 5 bases from J, the junction contained 5 bases not matched to a gene. Per the germline V gene, CDR1 is SNHLY and CDR2 is FYNNEI. The CDR3 has 14 amino acids. The DNA of the CDR3 is TGTGCCAGCAGTCCTAGCGGGGGCAGGGAGACCCAGTACTTC. This gives the protein CASSPSGGRETQYF.

The CDR3, as DNA: TGTGCCAGCAGTTATCTTCCAGAGTACCAAGAGACCCAGTACTTC. Protein sequence: CASSYLPEYQETQYF. This sequence joins TRBV6-2 or TRBV6-3 and TRBJ2-5; D gene uncertain. Trimming stripped 3 bases from V and 0 bases from J, with 11 bases between. This CDR3 is built from 15 residues. Per germline, CDR1 MNHEY and CDR2 SVGEGT.

This clone has just a few counts. The chain is built from TRBV29-1 and TRBJ1-3; D might be TRBD1 (6 bases). This CDR3 has 13 residues. The germline V and J ends were trimmed by 7 bases and 2 bases, with 12 bases remaining between them. CDR1 is SQVTM, CDR2 ANQGSEA, per germline. CDR3 DNA: TGCAGCGCCCTCCAGGGGACTGGAAACACCATATATTTT. The encoded protein is CSALQGTGNTIYF.

The CDR3 loop reads CASSQRPAMGGELFF. For the CDR3, the DNA is TGTGCCAGCAGCCAAAGACCGGCCATGGGCGGGGAGCTGTTTTTT. V and J are TRBV13 and TRBJ2-2; D is ambiguous. Trimming removed 5 bases from V and 7 bases from J, with 17 bases in between. Germline V gives CDR1 PRHDT, CDR2 FYEKMQ (reference sequence). CDR3 length equals 15 residues. The full variable domain, in which reference TRBV13 and TRBJ2-2 provide the parts outside the CDR3, is AAGVIQSPRHLIKEKRETATLKCYPIPRHDTVYWYQQGPGQDPQFLISFYEKMQSDKGSIPDRFSAQQFSDYHSELNMSSLELGDSALYFCASSQRPAMGGELFFGEGSRLTVL.

This clone turned up a few times. The V gene is TRBV7-9, the J gene TRBJ2-3, with unresolved D. Trimming removed 3 bases from V and 5 bases from J, with 9 bases in between. CDR1 and CDR2 (germline): SEHNR, FQNEAQ (reference sequence). This CDR3 is built from 13 residues. This CDR3 reads CASSFYERDTQYF. The CDR3 nucleotides are TGTGCCAGCAGCTTTTATGAGAGAGATACGCAGTATTTT. Full variable domain (rest looked up from reference TRBV7-9 and TRBJ2-3): DTGVSQNPRHKITKRGQNVTFRCDPISEHNRLYWYRQTLGQGPEFLTYFQNEAQLEKSRLLSDRFSAERPKGSFSTLEIQRTEQGDSAMYLCASSFYERDTQYFGPGTRLTVL.

The chain joins TRBV18 to TRBJ1-1; D gene unclear. V dropped 5 bases and J dropped 7 bases, with 8 bases sitting between them. There are 11 residues in the CDR3. Germline CDR1 is KGHSH and CDR2 is LQKENI. Here the CDR3 reads CASSEVGEAFF. The CDR3 nucleotides are TGTGCCAGCTCAGAAGTCGGTGAAGCTTTCTTT.

The genes are TRBV5-1 and TRBJ1-1; D unclear. V dropped 0 bases and J dropped 10 bases, with 10 bases sitting between them. CDR1 is SGHRS, CDR2 YFSETQ, per germline. The CDR3 sequence is 12 residues long. Here the CDR3 DNA reads TGCGCCAGCAGCTTGGATAGGCAGGCAGCTTTCTTT. Translated, it gives CASSLDRQAAFF.

V is TRBV6-1 and J is TRBJ2-1; 10 bases line up with TRBD2. Trimming took 0 bases from V and 5 from J; bases not matched to a gene: 1. The V gene's germline CDR1 is MNHNS and CDR2 SASEGT. This CDR3 comprises 15 residues. The CDR3, as DNA: TGTGCCAGCAGTGAAGCCGGACTAGCGGACAATGAGCAGTTCTTC. This gives the protein CASSEAGLADNEQFF.

The J gene is TRBJ2-1, the V gene TRBV10-1; 9 bases agree with TRBD1. The CDR3 extends over 16 amino acids. J gave up 5 bases and V 3 bases, and 8 bases lay outside the gene matches. CDR1 and CDR2 (germline): WNHNN, SYGVQD (reference sequence). CDR3 sequence: CASSDIFGDRDNEQFF. In DNA form, the CDR3 reads TGCGCCAGCAGTGATATTTTCGGGGACAGGGACAATGAGCAGTTCTTC.

The chain is built from TRBV6-5 and TRBJ1-2; tentative D call: TRBD1 (6 bases). The CDR3 runs 14 residues. V was cut by 6 bases and J by 4 bases, with 15 bases left in between. Germline CDR1 is MNHEY and CDR2 is SVGAGI. The CDR3 is CASSQTGSAYGYTF. Here the CDR3 DNA reads TGTGCCAGCAGCCAAACAGGGTCAGCCTATGGCTACACCTTC.

This chain joins TRBV11-2 and TRBJ1-4; tentatively, D is TRBD1 (5 bases). Trimming took 5 bases from V and 8 from J, leaving 21 bases between them. Germline-derived CDR1 and CDR2 are SGHAT and FQNNGV. This CDR3 is built from 16 residues. CDR3 sequence: CASSPTGLPRREKLFF. The CDR3 nucleotides are TGTGCCAGCAGCCCCACGGGACTTCCCCGGAGAGAAAAACTGTTTTTT.

The CDR3 region is CASSIVGELFF. CDR3 coding DNA: TGTGCCAGTAGTATAGTCGGGGAGCTGTTTTTT. The chain links TRBV19 to TRBJ2-2; D unclear. The CDR3 spans 11 residues. V was pared by 1 base and J by 7 bases, with 1 base between. Germline CDR1 and CDR2: LNHDA and SQIVND (reference sequence).

The chain recombines TRBV14 with TRBJ2-7; the D is unclear. Germline CDR1 and CDR2: SGHDN and FVKESK. The CDR3 runs 17 residues. Trimming shortened V by 0 bases and J by 0 bases, and 15 bases separated the two germline ends. The CDR3 nucleotides are TGTGCCAGCAGCCAAGATCTTAGTCCAGGATACTCCTACGAGCAGTACTTC. It yields the protein CASSQDLSPGYSYEQYF.

The chain employs TRBV9 and TRBJ1-2; 9 bases align to TRBD1. CDR3 length: 15 amino acids. The V segment lost 6 bases and the J segment 2 bases; nucleotides outside the gene matches: 8. The germline V gene encodes CDR1 SGDLS and CDR2 YYNGEE. The CDR3 spells CASTSGQGQNYGYTF. CDR3 in DNA: TGTGCCAGCACCTCAGGACAGGGGCAAAACTATGGCTACACCTTC.

This clone was observed a single time. The chain links TRBV11-2 to TRBJ1-1; D ambiguous. V was shortened by 5 bases and J by 8 bases, with 9 bases between the two germline ends. The CDR3 is 11 residues long. Per the germline V gene, CDR1 is SGHAT and CDR2 is FQNNGV. The CDR3 nucleotides read TGTGCCAGCAGCGATCGATGGGAAGCTTTCTTT. Its translation is CASSDRWEAFF. The variable domain in full, completed from reference TRBV11-2 and TRBJ1-1, reads EAGVAQSPRYKIIEKRQSVAFWCNPISGHATLYWYQQILGQGPKLLIQFQNNGVVDDSQLPKDRFSAERLKGVDSTLKIQPAKLEDSAVYLCASSDRWEAFFGQGTRLTVV.

V gene TRBV6-6 combines with J gene TRBJ1-1; D is uncertain. The germline V and J ends were trimmed by 6 bases and 1 base, with 12 bases remaining between them. The CDR3 totals 14 residues. The germline V gene has CDR1 MNHNY and CDR2 SVGAGI (reference sequence). This chain's CDR3 is CASSPDIPNTEAFF. The DNA for the CDR3 is TGTGCCAGCAGCCCAGACATACCGAACACTGAAGCTTTCTTT.

The gene calls are TRBV3-1 (or the pseudogene TRBV3-2) and TRBJ2-1, with D perhaps being TRBD1 or TRBD2 (5 bases each). Germline loops: CDR1 LGHDT, CDR2 YNNKEL (reference sequence). The V end was cut by 4 bases, the J end by 6 bases, with 16 bases between. The CDR3 runs to 15 residues. Here the CDR3 DNA reads TGTGCCAGCAGCCTGCAACGGGGCCTAATCAATGAGCAGTTCTTC. It codes for CASSLQRGLINEQFF.

This clone appeared a few times. V gene TRBV7-9 combines with J gene TRBJ1-1, with a possible D match to TRBD1 (5 bases). The germline V gene has CDR1 SEHNR and CDR2 FQNEAQ (reference sequence). The CDR3 consists of 15 residues. Deletions cut 2 bases from V and 5 bases from J, with 15 bases between. The CDR3 spells CASSLHQGQRTEAFF. The CDR3 region has the DNA TGTGCCAGCAGCTTACACCAGGGTCAAAGGACTGAAGCTTTCTTT.

Comment on this clone: Germline and junction disagree at one end, which may indicate a read error. The V gene is TRBV7-4, the J gene TRBJ1-2; a possible D gene is TRBD1 (5 bases). This CDR3 has 9 amino acids. Germline CDR1 reads SGHVT; CDR2 reads SQSDAQ. The chain's CDR3 is CASSFRVPF. DNA for the CDR3: TGTGCCAGCAGCTTCAGGGTTCCCTTC.

The CDR3 DNA reads TGTGCCAGCCGGGACAGGGTAGGGACTGAAGCTTTCTTT. Protein sequence: CASRDRVGTEAFF. This sequence joins TRBV2 and TRBJ1-1; 9 nucleotides align to TRBD1. The CDR3 consists of 13 residues. V shed 8 bases and J 5 bases; nucleotides not matched to a gene: 6. Germline lookup yields CDR1 SNHLY and CDR2 FYNNEI.

A few counts support this clone. CDR3 sequence (DNA): TGTGCCATCAGTCCTAGCGGGGGCGGTGAGCAGTTCTTC. Its protein product is CAISPSGGGEQFF. The chain joins TRBV10-3 to TRBJ2-1; 10 bases align to TRBD2. V shed 5 bases and J 9 bases; nucleotides not matched to a gene: 4. The CDR3 is 13 residues long. Germline V gives CDR1 ENHRY, CDR2 SYGVKD.

This clone was seen only once. This chain uses TRBV5-4 with TRBJ2-5; TRBD2 matches at 7 bases. V trimming: 1 base; J trimming: 4 bases; junction bases outside the gene matches: 1. The length of the CDR3 is 13 residues. The germline gives CDR1 SGHNT, CDR2 YYREEE (reference sequence). CDR3 region: CASSLPGGETQYF. The CDR3 DNA is TGTGCCAGCAGCTTGCCGGGAGGAGAGACCCAGTACTTC.